The 7 T cell receptor beta chains listed next were all sequenced from one sample in a study of shared clonotypes between healthy human individuals. TCRdb's table, derived via immunoSEQ multiplex PCR, lists solely in-frame clones and lacks some. The repertoire holds under 2.5 million clones, with approximately 90% as singletons. Sequenced sample: naive CD4+ T cells from PBMCs. Described subset: CD45RA+ positively selected. Receptors were obtained from a man younger than 35 in good health. Some clones in this sample may be carry-over from other donors' samples.

This chain uses TRBV4-1 with TRBJ1-2, with D hard to call. V lost 1 base, J lost 8 bases, and 17 bases lay in between. The CDR3 runs 15 residues. The germline V gene encodes CDR1 MGHRA and CDR2 YSYEKL. CDR3 amino acids: CASSQGVQGRSGYTF. In nucleotides, the CDR3 is TGCGCCAGCAGCCAAGGGGTGCAAGGCCGGTCGGGCTACACCTTC.

Note on this clone: Other DNA sequences from this sample encode an identical CDR3 as well. The chain couples TRBV18 to TRBJ1-1, with a possible D match to TRBD1 (5 bases). Germline V gene lookup returns CDR1 KGHSH and CDR2 LQKENI. This CDR3 spans 13 amino acids. V was clipped by 3 bases and J by 8 bases, with 13 bases between them. The CDR3 DNA reads TGTGCCAGCTCACCGGCTCCAGGGTCGGAAGCTTTCTTT. Its protein is CASSPAPGSEAFF.

J is TRBJ1-2 and V is TRBV28; D may be TRBD1 (5 bases). This CDR3 is built from 12 residues. Germline V gene sequence: CDR1 MDHEN, CDR2 SYDVKM. Trimming stripped 5 bases from V and 6 bases from J, with 10 bases between. Here the CDR3 reads CASSRGRDGYTF. The CDR3 DNA follows: TGTGCCAGCAGTCGGGGGAGGGATGGCTACACCTTC.

V gene TRBV28 combines with J gene TRBJ1-2, with 8 bases lining up with TRBD1. This CDR3 contains 13 residues. Germline V gene sequence: CDR1 MDHEN, CDR2 SYDVKM. The V gene end was trimmed by 4 bases and the J gene end by 7 bases; junction bases not matched to a gene: 5. CDR3 DNA: TGTGCCAGCAGTTCATTTACAGGGGGTGGCTACACCTTC. Amino acid sequence: CASSSFTGGGYTF.

The V call is TRBV21-1, the J call TRBJ2-7; TRBD1 is taken as the D call from the table, unchecked against the DNA. TRBV21-1 is a documented pseudogene. This CDR3 spans 14 amino acids. The CDR3 DNA is TGTGCCAGCAGCAAAGTCGACAGGGTGCACGAGCAGTACTTC. Translating gives CASSKVDRVHEQYF.

The chain joins TRBV5-5 to TRBJ1-3, with D perhaps TRBD1 (6 bases). The CDR3 runs to 14 residues. Germline V gene lookup returns CDR1 SGHKS and CDR2 YYEKEE (reference sequence). Trimming pared 4 bases from V and 2 bases from J, leaving 10 bases between. The CDR3 sequence is CASSPAGAGNTIYF. CDR3 bases: TGTGCCAGCAGCCCAGCAGGGGCTGGAAACACCATATATTTT. The variable domain in full, completed from reference TRBV5-5 and TRBJ1-3, reads DAGVTQSPTHLIKTRGQQVTLRCSPISGHKSVSWYQQVLGQGPQFIFQYYEKEERGRGNFPDRFSARQFPNYSSELNVNALLLGDSALYLCASSPAGAGNTIYFGEGSWLTVV.

As for this clone: Other DNA sequences from this sample encode an identical CDR3 as well. V is TRBV5-1 and J is TRBJ1-1; D is unclear. The length of the CDR3 is 15 residues. Trimming pared 0 bases from V and 4 bases from J, leaving 13 bases between. Germline loops: CDR1 SGHRS, CDR2 YFSETQ. The CDR3 here is CASSLVGGLGTEAFF. CDR3 DNA sequence: TGCGCCAGCAGCTTGGTGGGCGGTTTGGGCACTGAAGCTTTCTTT.